Detailed here is one TCR beta chain. Its antigen is undetermined. A much larger clone lies one base from this, so it may be a read error. This entry belongs to a study of regulatory T cells in long-lasting Graves disease. The study, taken as a whole, reports: Only peripheral blood was studied, not thyroid tissue.

Time point given: newly diagnosed GD, antithyroid drugs for less than 3 months. RNA isolated from PBMCs was used to make the TCR library. Relying on iRepertoire HTBI primers and Arm-PCR of CDR3 regions, the team built TCR beta libraries. As originally analysed: Looking across samples, the authors found under 75 TRBV and 14 to 15 TRBJ segments. TCRdb called the multiplex PCR reads again in MiXCR, with one record for every CDR3 protein. TCRdb's processing, not the study's, gives the V and J calls here. The sample carries hundreds of thousands of distinct CDR3 sequences, approximately 16% recorded once. The CDR3 length is 17 residues. Germline V gene data show CDR1 as MNHEY and CDR2 as SMNVEV (reference sequence). A further study also used this sample, focusing on T cells in Graves' hyperthyroidism and ophthalmopathy. That report notes: Most thyroid-expanded clonotypes above 0.001 were also found in blood.

The material sequenced was peripheral blood mononuclear cells (PBMCs), taken at new diagnosis, from a patient treated with antithyroid drugs. The receptor's source is a woman between 35 and 50 years old with Graves disease. The J gene is TRBJ2-1, the V gene TRBV27; a weak D match, TRBD1 (6 bases). The CDR3 region is CASSLYRVPRQYSEQFF. The CDR3 region has the DNA TGTGCCAGCAGTTTATACAGGGTACCCCGTCAATACAGTGAGCAGTTCTTC.